These 18 T cell receptor beta chains share one sample of origin, sequenced in a study of shared clonotypes between healthy human individuals. Method: immunoSEQ multiplex PCR; TCRdb's copy keeps in-frame clones and lacks some. The sample yields approximately 980,000 clones, less than 85% seen once. The source material was memory CD4+ T cells sorted from blood. Subset indicated: CD45RA-negative fraction. The receptors shown here come from a man between 18 and 29 years old in good health.

The rearrangement joins TRBV9 to TRBJ1-5; D not resolved. The CDR3 runs 15 residues. Germline V gene sequence: CDR1 SGDLS, CDR2 YYNGEE. Trimming cost V 0 bases and J 3 bases, with 10 bases left between them. CDR3 region: CASSVGPSPNQPQHF. The DNA for the CDR3 is TGTGCCAGCAGCGTAGGCCCCAGCCCCAATCAGCCCCAGCATTTT.

CDR3 bases: TGTGCCAGCACCCCGGGACTAGCGGGCACAGATACGCAGTATTTT. It codes for CASTPGLAGTDTQYF. The chain couples TRBV7-3 to TRBJ2-3; 11 bases are shared with TRBD2. V was clipped by 7 bases and J by 1 base; unmatched bases: 4. CDR1 is SGHTA, CDR2 FQGTGA, per germline. There are 15 residues in the CDR3.

This chain uses TRBV11-3 with TRBJ2-3; 8 bases fit TRBD2. Germline CDR1 is SGHNT and CDR2 is YENEEA. This CDR3 has 19 amino acids. V lost 3 bases, J lost 6 bases, and 20 bases stayed unmatched. The CDR3 region is CASSFKGGRIGRWWDTQYF. In DNA form, the CDR3 reads TGTGCCAGCAGCTTCAAGGGCGGGAGGATTGGTAGATGGTGGGATACGCAGTATTTT.

To note about this clone: Only one base separates this from a far larger clonotype, so it likely reflects a read error. Other DNA sequences from this sample encode an identical CDR3 as well. The chain has TRBV5-6 and TRBJ2-5; D ambiguous. This CDR3 region has 11 residues. Germline V CDR1 and CDR2: SGHDT, YYEEEE. With 4 bases removed from V and 5 bases from J, the gap between germline ends came to 6 bases. CDR3 in amino acids: CASSLRETQYF. CDR3 in DNA: TGTGCCAGCAGCCTCCGGGAGACCCAGTACTTC.

This chain uses TRBV2 with TRBJ1-1, with D perhaps TRBD1 (6 bases). V was cut by 4 bases and J by 3 bases, with 12 bases left in between. There are 14 residues in the CDR3. Germline V gene sequence: CDR1 SNHLY, CDR2 FYNNEI. In DNA form, the CDR3 reads TGTGCCAGCAGTGTAAGAGGGGGGGACACTGAAGCTTTCTTT. This codes for CASSVRGGDTEAFF.

This chain links TRBV7-8 with TRBJ1-5, with D unclear. Trimming stripped 3 bases from V and 5 bases from J, with 11 bases between. From germline, CDR1 is SGHVS and CDR2 FQNEAQ. The CDR3 length is 14 residues. CDR3 region: CASSFMALDQPQHF. The CDR3 bases are TGTGCCAGCAGCTTTATGGCCCTTGATCAGCCCCAGCATTTT.

This rearrangement joins TRBV25-1 to TRBJ1-6; no reliable D call. V was pared by 3 bases and J by 10 bases, with 16 bases between. This CDR3 is 15 amino acids long. Germline V gene data show CDR1 as MGHDK and CDR2 as SYGVNS. CDR3 loop: CASSDLETGGSPLHF. The DNA of the CDR3 is TGTGCCAGCAGTGATCTAGAGACCGGAGGATCACCCCTCCACTTT.

The chain couples TRBV6-1 to TRBJ1-1; D possibly corresponds to TRBD1 (5 bases). V lost 2 bases and J 1 base, leaving 8 bases between the germline ends. Germline assignment: CDR1 MNHNS and CDR2 SASEGT. There are 14 residues in the CDR3. The CDR3 region is CASSETTGNTEAFF. The DNA of the CDR3 is TGTGCCAGCAGTGAAACAACAGGGAACACTGAAGCTTTCTTT.

The chain is built from TRBV2 and TRBJ1-2; no clear D. The germline V and J ends were trimmed by 7 bases and 5 bases, with 17 bases remaining between them. This CDR3 region has 14 residues. Germline V gene sequence: CDR1 SNHLY, CDR2 FYNNEI. The CDR3 loop is CASNPGLSRYGYTF. In nucleotides, the CDR3 is TGTGCCAGCAACCCCGGACTTTCTAGGTATGGCTACACCTTC.

The chain uses TRBV6-5 and TRBJ2-1; D uncertain. V was pared by 5 bases and J by 5 bases, with 16 bases between. CDR1 is MNHEY, CDR2 SVGAGI, per germline. The CDR3 runs to 15 residues. The CDR3 nucleotides read TGTGCCAGCAGTCCCTCCAGCGATTGGAACAATGAGCAGTTCTTC. Translated, it gives CASSPSSDWNNEQFF.

This chain uses TRBV7-8 with TRBJ2-2, with TRBD1 matching 11 bases. With V trimmed by 5 bases and J by 5 bases, 4 bases remained unmatched. This CDR3 is 15 amino acids long. CDR1 is SGHVS, CDR2 FQNEAQ, per germline. The CDR3 DNA reads TGTGCCAGCAGCCTCCGGGACAGGGGGACCGGGGAGCTGTTTTTT. This codes for CASSLRDRGTGELFF.

The chain is built from TRBV2 and TRBJ2-7; D tentatively fits TRBD1 or TRBD2 (5 bases each). This CDR3 has 14 amino acids. Germline CDR1 SNHLY, CDR2 FYNNEI. V shed 7 bases and J shed 2 bases, with 15 bases lying between them. This CDR3 reads CASNKGDAAYEQYF. CDR3 sequence (DNA): TGTGCCAGCAATAAAGGGGACGCCGCCTACGAGCAGTACTTC.

The V call is TRBV4-3, the J call TRBJ2-7; D is undetermined. The V and J ends lost 0 bases and 3 bases respectively, with 12 bases between them. The CDR3 extends over 15 amino acids. Germline V gives CDR1 LGHNA, CDR2 YSLEER. CDR3 in amino acids: CASSQDSRNNYEQYF. CDR3 DNA sequence: TGCGCCAGCAGCCAAGATAGCAGGAATAACTACGAGCAGTACTTC.

This clone was recorded only once. The chain joins TRBV28 to TRBJ2-3, with 10 bases identical to TRBD2. V shed 9 bases, J shed 6 bases, and the junction held 12 bases outside the gene matches. There are 15 residues in the CDR3. CDR1 is MDHEN, CDR2 SYDVKM, per germline. The CDR3 loop reads CASRLPSGGADTQYF. CDR3 DNA sequence: TGTGCCAGTCGATTGCCTAGCGGGGGCGCCGATACGCAGTATTTT.

V is TRBV6-5 and J is TRBJ1-6; D uncertain. Trimming removed 3 bases at V and 8 bases at J, with 11 bases between. This CDR3 is 14 amino acids long. Germline lookup yields CDR1 MNHEY and CDR2 SVGAGI. CDR3 nucleotides: TGTGCCAGCAGTTATAGGTCTTCGGATTCACCCCTCCACTTT. It encodes CASSYRSSDSPLHF.

This clone appeared once. The V and J genes are TRBV5-1 and TRBJ1-1; D ambiguous. Per germline, CDR1 SGHRS and CDR2 YFSETQ. V lost 5 bases, J lost 3 bases, and 14 bases lay in between. The CDR3 contains 14 residues. CDR3 sequence: CASSVRNQDTEAFF. CDR3 bases: TGCGCCAGCAGTGTAAGGAATCAGGACACTGAAGCTTTCTTT.

The chain employs TRBV6-6 and TRBJ2-1, with 8 bases matching TRBD2. Germline V gene sequence: CDR1 MNHNY, CDR2 SVGAGI (reference sequence). There are 11 residues in the CDR3. J gave up 9 bases and V 7 bases, and 2 bases lay outside the gene matches. As DNA, the CDR3 is TGTGCCAGCACGGGACTAGTTGAGCAGTTCTTC. It translates to CASTGLVEQFF.

The chain uses TRBV30 and TRBJ1-4, with 9 nucleotides matching TRBD1. V lost 3 bases and J lost 8; bases outside the gene matches: 4. CDR1 and CDR2 (germline): GTSNPN, SVGIG (reference sequence). The CDR3 sequence is 13 residues long. CDR3 nucleotide sequence: TGTGCCTGGAGCACAGGGGGCGGAGAAAAACTGTTTTTT. Its translation is CAWSTGGGEKLFF.